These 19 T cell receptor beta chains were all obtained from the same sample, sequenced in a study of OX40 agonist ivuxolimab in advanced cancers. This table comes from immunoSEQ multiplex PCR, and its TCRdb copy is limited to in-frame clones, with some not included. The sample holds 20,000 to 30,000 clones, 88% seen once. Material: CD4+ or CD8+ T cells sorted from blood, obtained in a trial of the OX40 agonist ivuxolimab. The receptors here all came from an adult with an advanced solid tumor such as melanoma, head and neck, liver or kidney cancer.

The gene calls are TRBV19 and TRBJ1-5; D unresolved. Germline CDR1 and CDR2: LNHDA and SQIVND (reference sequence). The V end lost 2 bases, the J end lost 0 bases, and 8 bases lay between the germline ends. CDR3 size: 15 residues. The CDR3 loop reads CASSILTDSNQPQHF. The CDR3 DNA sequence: TGTGCCAGTAGTATACTCACCGATAGCAATCAGCCCCAGCATTTT.

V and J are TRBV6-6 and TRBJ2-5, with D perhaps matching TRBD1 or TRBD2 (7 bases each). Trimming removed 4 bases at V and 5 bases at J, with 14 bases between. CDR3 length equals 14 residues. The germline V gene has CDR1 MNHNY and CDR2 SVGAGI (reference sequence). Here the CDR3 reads CASSWRQGGETQYF. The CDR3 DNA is TGTGCCAGCAGTTGGAGACAGGGAGGGGAGACCCAGTACTTC.

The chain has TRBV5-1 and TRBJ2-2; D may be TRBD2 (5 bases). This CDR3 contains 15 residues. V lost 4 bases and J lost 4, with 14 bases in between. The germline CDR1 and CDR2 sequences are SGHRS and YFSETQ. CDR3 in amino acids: CASSLPSAGTGELFF. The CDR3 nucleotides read TGCGCCAGCAGCCTTCCGTCGGCGGGCACCGGGGAGCTGTTTTTT.

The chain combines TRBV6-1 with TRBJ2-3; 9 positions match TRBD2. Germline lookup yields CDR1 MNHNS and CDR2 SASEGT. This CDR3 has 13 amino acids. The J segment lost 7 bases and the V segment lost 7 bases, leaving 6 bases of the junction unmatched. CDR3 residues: CASKGGGAHTQYF. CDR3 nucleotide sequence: TGTGCCAGCAAAGGCGGGGGGGCACATACGCAGTATTTT.

CDR3 protein: CASSQQGAGTEAFF. The CDR3 nucleotides are TGCGCCAGCAGCCAACAGGGGGCTGGAACTGAAGCTTTCTTT. The genes are TRBV5-1 and TRBJ1-1; 9 positions match TRBD1. The CDR3 spans 14 residues. CDR1 and CDR2 from the germline V gene are SGHRS and YFSETQ. V gave up 4 bases and J gave up 5 bases; unmatched junction bases: 6.

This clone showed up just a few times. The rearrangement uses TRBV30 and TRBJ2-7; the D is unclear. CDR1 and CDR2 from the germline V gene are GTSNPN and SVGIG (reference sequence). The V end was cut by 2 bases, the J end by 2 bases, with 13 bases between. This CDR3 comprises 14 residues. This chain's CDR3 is CAWSPGITAYEQYF. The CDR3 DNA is TGTGCCTGGAGTCCAGGCATAACCGCCTACGAGCAGTACTTC. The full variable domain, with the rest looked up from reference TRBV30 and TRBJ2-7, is SQTIHQWPATLVQPVGSPLSLECTVEGTSNPNLYWYRQAAGRGLQLLFYSVGIGQISSEVPQNLSASRPQDRQFILSSKKLLLSDSGFYLCAWSPGITAYEQYFGPGTRLTVT.

The CDR3 region has the DNA TGTGCCAGCAGCAAAGTATCGACCCTCTCTGGGGGGGAGCAGTTCTTC. This codes for CASSKVSTLSGGEQFF. The gene calls are TRBV21-1 and TRBJ2-1; the D call of TRBD2 is as the table states it, not checked on the DNA. TRBV21-1 is marked as a pseudogene. CDR3 length equals 16 residues.

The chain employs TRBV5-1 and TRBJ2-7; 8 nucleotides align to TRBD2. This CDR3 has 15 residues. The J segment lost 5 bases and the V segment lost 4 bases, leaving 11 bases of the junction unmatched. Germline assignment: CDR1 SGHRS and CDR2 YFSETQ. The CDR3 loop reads CASSPRGDRRNEQYF. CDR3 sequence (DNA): TGCGCCAGCAGCCCGCGGGGGGACCGACGCAACGAGCAGTACTTC.

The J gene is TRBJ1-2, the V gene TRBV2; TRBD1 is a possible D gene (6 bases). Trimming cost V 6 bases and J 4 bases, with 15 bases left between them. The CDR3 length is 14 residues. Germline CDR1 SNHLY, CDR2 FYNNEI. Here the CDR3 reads CASRPLTGSYGYTF. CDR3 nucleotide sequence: TGTGCCAGCAGACCACTTACAGGGAGCTATGGCTACACCTTC.

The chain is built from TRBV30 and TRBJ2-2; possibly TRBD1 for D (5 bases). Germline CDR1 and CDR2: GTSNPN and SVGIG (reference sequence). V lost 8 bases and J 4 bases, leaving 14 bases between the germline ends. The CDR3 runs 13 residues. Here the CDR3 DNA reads TGTGCCGGATACCCAGGGCTCACCGGGGAGCTGTTTTTT. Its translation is CAGYPGLTGELFF.

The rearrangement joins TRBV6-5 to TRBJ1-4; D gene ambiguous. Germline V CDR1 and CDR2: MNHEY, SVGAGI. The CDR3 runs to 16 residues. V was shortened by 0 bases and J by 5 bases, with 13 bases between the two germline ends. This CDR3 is CASSYSVGRINEKLFF. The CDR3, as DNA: TGTGCCAGCAGTTACTCAGTGGGCAGGATAAATGAAAAACTGTTTTTT.

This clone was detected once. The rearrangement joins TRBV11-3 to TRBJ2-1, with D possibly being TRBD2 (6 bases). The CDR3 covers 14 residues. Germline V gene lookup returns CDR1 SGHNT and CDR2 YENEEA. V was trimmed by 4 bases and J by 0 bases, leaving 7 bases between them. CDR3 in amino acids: CASSWGDSYNEQFF. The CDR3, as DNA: TGTGCCAGCAGCTGGGGGGACTCCTACAATGAGCAGTTCTTC.

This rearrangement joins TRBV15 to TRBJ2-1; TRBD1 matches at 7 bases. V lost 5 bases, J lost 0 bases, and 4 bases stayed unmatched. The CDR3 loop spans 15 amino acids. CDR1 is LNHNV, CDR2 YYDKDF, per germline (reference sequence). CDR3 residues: CATSLDRSSYNEQFF. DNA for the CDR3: TGTGCCACCAGCCTGGACAGGAGCTCCTACAATGAGCAGTTCTTC. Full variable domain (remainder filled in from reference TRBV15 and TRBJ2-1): DAMVIQNPRYQVTQFGKPVTLSCSQTLNHNVMYWYQQKSSQAPKLLFHYYDKDFNNEADTPDNFQSRRPNTSFCFLDIRSPGLGDTAMYLCATSLDRSSYNEQFFGPGTRLTVL.

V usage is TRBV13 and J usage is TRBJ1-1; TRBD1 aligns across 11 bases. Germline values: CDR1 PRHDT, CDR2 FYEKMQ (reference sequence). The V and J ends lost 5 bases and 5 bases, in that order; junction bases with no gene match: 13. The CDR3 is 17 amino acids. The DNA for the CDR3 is TGTGCCAGCAGCCTTAATTCTGGACAGGGGGCAGGGACTGAAGCTTTCTTT. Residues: CASSLNSGQGAGTEAFF.

CDR3 loop: CASSQRAQGAGARYGYTF. DNA of the CDR3: TGTGCCAGCAGCCAACGAGCACAGGGGGCGGGGGCCCGTTATGGCTACACCTTC. The rearrangement uses TRBV11-2 and TRBJ1-2; TRBD1 aligns across 9 bases. CDR1 SGHAT and CDR2 FQNNGV come from the germline V gene. Unmatched junction bases numbered 18, after V lost 5 bases and J lost 5 bases. This CDR3 has 18 amino acids.

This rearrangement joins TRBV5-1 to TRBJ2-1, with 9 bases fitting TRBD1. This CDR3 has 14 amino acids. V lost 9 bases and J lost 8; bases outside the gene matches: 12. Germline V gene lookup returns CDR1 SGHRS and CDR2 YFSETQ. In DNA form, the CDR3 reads TGCGCCACCCCCCGGGACAGGGTTAGGTATGAGCAGTTCTTC. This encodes CATPRDRVRYEQFF.

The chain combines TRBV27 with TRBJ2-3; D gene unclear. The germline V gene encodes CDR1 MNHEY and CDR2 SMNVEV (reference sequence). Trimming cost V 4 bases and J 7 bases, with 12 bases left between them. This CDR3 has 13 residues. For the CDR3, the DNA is TGTGCCAGCAGTTCCCCTTCCAGGCATACGCAGTATTTT. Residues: CASSSPSRHTQYF.

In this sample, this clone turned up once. As DNA, the CDR3 is TGCGCCGGGGCGGCGGACCGGTACTTC. This translates into CAGAADRYF. The genes are TRBV5-1 and TRBJ2-7, with D possibly TRBD1 on 5 matching bases. The germline CDR1 and CDR2 sequences are SGHRS and YFSETQ. The CDR3 is 9 amino acids. V lost 10 bases and J lost 12, with 14 bases in between. The full variable domain, completed using reference TRBV5-1 and TRBJ2-7, is KAGVTQTPRYLIKTRGQQVTLSCSPISGHRSVSWYQQTPGQGLQFLFEYFSETQRNKGNFPGRFSGRQFSNSRSEMNVSTLELGDSALYLCAGAADRYFGPGTRLTVT.

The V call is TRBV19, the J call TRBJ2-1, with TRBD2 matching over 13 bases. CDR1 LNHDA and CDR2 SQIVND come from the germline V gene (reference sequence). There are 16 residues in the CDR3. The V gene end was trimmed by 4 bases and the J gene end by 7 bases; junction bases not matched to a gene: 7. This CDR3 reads CASSTRTSGRRNEQFF. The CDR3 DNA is TGTGCCAGTAGTACTAGGACTAGCGGGAGACGAAATGAGCAGTTCTTC. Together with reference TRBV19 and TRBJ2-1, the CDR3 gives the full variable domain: DGGITQSPKYLFRKEGQNVTLSCEQNLNHDAMYWYRQDPGQGLRLIYYSQIVNDFQKGDIAEGYSVSREKKESFPLTVTSAQKNPTAFYLCASSTRTSGRRNEQFFGPGTRLTVL.